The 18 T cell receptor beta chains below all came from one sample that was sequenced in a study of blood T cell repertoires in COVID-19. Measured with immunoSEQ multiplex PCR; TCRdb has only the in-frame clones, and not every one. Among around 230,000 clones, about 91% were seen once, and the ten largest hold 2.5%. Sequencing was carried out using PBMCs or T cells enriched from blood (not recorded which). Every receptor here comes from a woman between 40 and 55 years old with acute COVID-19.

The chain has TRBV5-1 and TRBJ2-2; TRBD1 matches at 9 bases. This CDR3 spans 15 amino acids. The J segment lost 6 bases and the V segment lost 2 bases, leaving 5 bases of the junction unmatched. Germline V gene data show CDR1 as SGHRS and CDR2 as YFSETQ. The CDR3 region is CASSLQGAQAGELFF. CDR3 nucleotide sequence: TGCGCCAGCAGCTTACAGGGGGCGCAGGCCGGGGAGCTGTTTTTT.

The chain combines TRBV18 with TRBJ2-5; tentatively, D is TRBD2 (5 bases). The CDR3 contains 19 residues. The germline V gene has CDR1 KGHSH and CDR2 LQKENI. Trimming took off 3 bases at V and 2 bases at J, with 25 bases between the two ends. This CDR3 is CASSPSLLTVGSGQETQYF. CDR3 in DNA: TGTGCCAGCTCACCGAGCCTTCTAACAGTGGGAAGCGGTCAAGAGACCCAGTACTTC.

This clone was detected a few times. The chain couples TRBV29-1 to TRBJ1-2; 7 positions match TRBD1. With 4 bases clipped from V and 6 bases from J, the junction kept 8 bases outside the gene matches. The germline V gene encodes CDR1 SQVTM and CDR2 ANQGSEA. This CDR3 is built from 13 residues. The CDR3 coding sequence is TGCAGCGTTGGGGAAGGGGGCGGTAATGGCTACACCTTC. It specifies CSVGEGGGNGYTF.

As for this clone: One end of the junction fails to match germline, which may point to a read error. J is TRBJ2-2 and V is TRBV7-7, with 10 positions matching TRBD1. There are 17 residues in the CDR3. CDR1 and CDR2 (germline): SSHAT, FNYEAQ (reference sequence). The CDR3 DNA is TGTGCTAGCAGCCTGGACAGGGGGAACGCGAACACCGGGGAGCTGTTTTTT. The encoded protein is CASSLDRGNANTGELFF.

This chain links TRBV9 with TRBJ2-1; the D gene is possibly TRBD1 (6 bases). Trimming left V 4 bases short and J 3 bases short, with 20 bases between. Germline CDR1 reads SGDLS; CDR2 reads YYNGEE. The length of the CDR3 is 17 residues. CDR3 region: CASSPRTASFIYNEQFF. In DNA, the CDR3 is TGTGCCAGCAGCCCCAGGACAGCCTCTTTTATCTACAATGAGCAGTTCTTC.

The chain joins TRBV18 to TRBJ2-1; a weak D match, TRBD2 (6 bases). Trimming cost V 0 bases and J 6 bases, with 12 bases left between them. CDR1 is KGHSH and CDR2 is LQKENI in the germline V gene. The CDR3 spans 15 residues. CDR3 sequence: CASSPPGGGVNEQFF. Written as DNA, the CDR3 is TGTGCCAGCTCACCACCGGGAGGAGGGGTCAATGAGCAGTTCTTC.

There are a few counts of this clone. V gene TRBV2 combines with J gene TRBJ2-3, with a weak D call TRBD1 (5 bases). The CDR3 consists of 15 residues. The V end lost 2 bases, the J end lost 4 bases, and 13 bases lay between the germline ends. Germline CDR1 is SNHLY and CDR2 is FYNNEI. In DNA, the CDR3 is TGTGCCAGCAGTGAATATGGGGTCAGGGCAGATACGCAGTATTTT. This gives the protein CASSEYGVRADTQYF. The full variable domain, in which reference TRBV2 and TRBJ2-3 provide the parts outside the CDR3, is EPEVTQTPSHQVTQMGQEVILRCVPISNHLYFYWYRQILGQKVEFLVSFYNNEISEKSEIFDDQFSVERPDGSNFTLKIRSTKLEDSAMYFCASSEYGVRADTQYFGPGTRLTVL.

In DNA, the CDR3 is TGTGCCAGTCGGTGGGGGGACAATCAGCCCCAGCATTTT. It translates to CASRWGDNQPQHF. This chain joins TRBV6-5 and TRBJ1-5; D is perhaps TRBD1 (5 bases). The CDR3 runs to 13 residues. Germline V gives CDR1 MNHEY, CDR2 SVGAGI. V was cut by 9 bases and J by 3 bases, with 12 bases left in between.

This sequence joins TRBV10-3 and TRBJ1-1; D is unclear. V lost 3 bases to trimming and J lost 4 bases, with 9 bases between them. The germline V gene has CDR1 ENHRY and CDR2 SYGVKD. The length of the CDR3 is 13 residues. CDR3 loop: CAISDLRGTEAFF. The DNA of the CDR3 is TGTGCCATCAGTGACTTACGAGGCACTGAAGCTTTCTTT.

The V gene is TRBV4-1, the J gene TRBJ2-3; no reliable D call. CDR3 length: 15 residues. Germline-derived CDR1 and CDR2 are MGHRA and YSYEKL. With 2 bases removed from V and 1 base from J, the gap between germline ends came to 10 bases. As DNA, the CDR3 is TGCGCCAGCAGCCAACTGACTCCACGCACAGATACGCAGTATTTT. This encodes CASSQLTPRTDTQYF.

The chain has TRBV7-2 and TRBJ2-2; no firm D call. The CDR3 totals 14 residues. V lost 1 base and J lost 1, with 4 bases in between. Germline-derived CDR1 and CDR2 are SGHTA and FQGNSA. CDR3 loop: CASSLDRNTGELFF. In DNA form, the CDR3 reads TGTGCCAGCAGCTTAGACAGGAACACCGGGGAGCTGTTTTTT.

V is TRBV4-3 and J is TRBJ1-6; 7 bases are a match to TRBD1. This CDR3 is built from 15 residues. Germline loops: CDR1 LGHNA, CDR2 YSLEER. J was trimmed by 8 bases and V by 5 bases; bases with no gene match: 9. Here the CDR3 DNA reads TGCGCCAGCAGCTCACTGACAGGGCAACATTCACCCCTCCACTTT. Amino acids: CASSSLTGQHSPLHF.

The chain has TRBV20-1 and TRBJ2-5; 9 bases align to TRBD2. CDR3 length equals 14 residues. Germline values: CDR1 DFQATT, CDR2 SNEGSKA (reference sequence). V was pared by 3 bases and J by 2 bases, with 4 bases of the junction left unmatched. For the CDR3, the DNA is TGCAGTGCTAGTCCTAGCGGGGATCAAGAGACCCAGTACTTC. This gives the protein CSASPSGDQETQYF.

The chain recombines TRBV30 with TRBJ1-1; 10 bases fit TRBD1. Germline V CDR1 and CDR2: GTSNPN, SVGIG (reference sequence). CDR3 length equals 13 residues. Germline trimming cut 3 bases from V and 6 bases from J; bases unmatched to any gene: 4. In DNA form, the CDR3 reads TGTGCCTGGAGAGGGACAGGGGTTTCTGAAGCTTTCTTT. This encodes CAWRGTGVSEAFF.

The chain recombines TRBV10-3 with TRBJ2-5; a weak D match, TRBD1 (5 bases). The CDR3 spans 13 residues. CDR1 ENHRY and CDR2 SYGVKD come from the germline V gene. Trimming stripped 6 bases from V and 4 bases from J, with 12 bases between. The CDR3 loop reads CAISKGQGETQYF. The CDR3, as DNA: TGTGCCATCAGCAAGGGGCAGGGAGAGACCCAGTACTTC.

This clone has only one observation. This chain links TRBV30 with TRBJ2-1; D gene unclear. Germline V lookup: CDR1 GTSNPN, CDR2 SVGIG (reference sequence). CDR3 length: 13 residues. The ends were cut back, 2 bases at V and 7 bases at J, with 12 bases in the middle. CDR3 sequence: CAWSTPLRNEQFF. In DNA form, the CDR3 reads TGTGCCTGGAGTACTCCCCTGAGAAATGAGCAGTTCTTC. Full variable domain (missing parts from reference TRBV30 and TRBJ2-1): SQTIHQWPATLVQPVGSPLSLECTVEGTSNPNLYWYRQAAGRGLQLLFYSVGIGQISSEVPQNLSASRPQDRQFILSSKKLLLSDSGFYLCAWSTPLRNEQFFGPGTRLTVL.

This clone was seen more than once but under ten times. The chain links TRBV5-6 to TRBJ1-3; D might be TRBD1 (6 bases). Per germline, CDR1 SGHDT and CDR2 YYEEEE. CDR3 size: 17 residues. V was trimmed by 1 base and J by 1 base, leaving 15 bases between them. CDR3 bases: TGTGCCAGCAGCTTGAATCCAGGGGCATATTCTGGAAACACCATATATTTT. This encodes CASSLNPGAYSGNTIYF. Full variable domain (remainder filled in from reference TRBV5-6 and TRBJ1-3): DAGVTQSPTHLIKTRGQQVTLRCSPKSGHDTVSWYQQALGQGPQFIFQYYEEEERQRGNFPDRFSGHQFPNYSSELNVNALLLGDSALYLCASSLNPGAYSGNTIYFGEGSWLTVV.

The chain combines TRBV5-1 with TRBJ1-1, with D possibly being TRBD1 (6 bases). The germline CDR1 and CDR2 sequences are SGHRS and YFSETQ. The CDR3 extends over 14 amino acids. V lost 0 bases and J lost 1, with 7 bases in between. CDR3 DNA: TGCGCCAGCAGCTTGGAACAGGGGAACACTGAAGCTTTCTTT. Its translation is CASSLEQGNTEAFF.